This T cell receptor (beta chain) was captured by sequencing in a study of shared clonotypes between healthy human individuals. The repertoire was sequenced with immunoSEQ multiplex PCR; TCRdb's copy has only in-frame clones and lacks some. The top ten hold roughly 1.2% of the sample, which has over a million clones, about 96% seen once. The CDR3 runs to 12 residues. In germline, CDR1 is SGHKS, CDR2 YYEKEE (reference sequence). V lost 3 bases and J lost 12, with 13 bases in between. The receptor comes from a man younger than 40 in good health. The rearrangement links TRBV5-5 to TRBJ1-5, with D possibly matching TRBD1 (5 bases). The sequenced sample was naive CD4+ T cells sorted from blood. Indicated subset: CD45RA+ positively selected. DNA for the CDR3: TGTGCCAGCAGCTACACAGGCGGAGTCCAGCATTTT. Protein sequence: CASSYTGGVQHF.